This TCR beta chain was profiled in a study of shared clonotypes between healthy human individuals. Study outcomes and limitations: Generation probability values for non-shared clonotypes were lower than those for clonotypes shared by all four donors.

Libraries were prepared by immunoSEQ multiplex PCR; TCRdb keeps only in-frame clonotypes and omits some of them. The profile shows fewer than 1.4 million clones, around three quarters of them singletons. The trim removed 9 bases at V and 4 bases at J, leaving 3 bases unmatched. The CDR3 extends over 13 amino acids. Looked up from germline, CDR1 is ENHRY and CDR2 is SYGVKD. To note about this clone: The target antigen is unknown.

Material for sequencing was memory CD4+ T cells from PBMCs. Subset given: CD45RA-negative fraction. The sequence derives from a man aged 18 to 30 in good health. Some clones in this sample may be carry-over from other donors' samples. J is TRBJ2-1 and V is TRBV10-3; 10 nucleotides agree with TRBD2. DNA of the CDR3: TGTGCCATTTCTAGCGGGAGTTACAATGAGCAGTTCTTC. Translation: CAISSGSYNEQFF.